This TCR beta chain originates from a study of CD8+ T cells in alopecia areata. Study-wide points: In blood and scalp, many expanded lesional clones persisted during tofacitinib.

As the sequencing template, cDNA was produced by extracting RNA and reverse transcribing it. The data were produced by immunoSEQ multiplex PCR, yet TCRdb's version contains in-frame clones alone and is incomplete. This table has 150,000 to 200,000 clones, about three fifths appearing once. Concerning this clone: Its specificity is unknown.

Described treatment: oral pan-JAK inhibitor, 5-10 mg twice daily. Material: CD4+ T cells sorted from blood, obtained at week 24, from a patient treated with tofacitinib. This TCR was recovered from a human donor with alopecia areata.

For the CDR3, the DNA is TGTGCCAGCAGCTTAGGAGGGACTAATGGCTACACCTTC. This gives the protein CASSLGGTNGYTF. This chain joins TRBV7-9 and TRBJ1-2; tentative D call: TRBD1 (5 bases). CDR3 length: 13 residues. V dropped 1 base and J dropped 6 bases, with 9 bases sitting between them. Germline loops: CDR1 SEHNR, CDR2 FQNEAQ (reference sequence). Full variable domain (outside the CDR3, taken from reference TRBV7-9 and TRBJ1-2): DTGVSQNPRHKITKRGQNVTFRCDPISEHNRLYWYRQTLGQGPEFLTYFQNEAQLEKSRLLSDRFSAERPKGSFSTLEIQRTEQGDSAMYLCASSLGGTNGYTFGSGTRLTVV.